The 10 T cell receptor beta chains reported below all come from one sample, sequenced in a study of OX40 agonist ivuxolimab in advanced cancers. Assay used: immunoSEQ multiplex PCR; TCRdb lists only in-frame clones, some missing. This sample yields about 99,000 clones, of which about 96% are seen a single time; 2% to 2.5% belongs to the top ten. The material was CD4+ or CD8+ T cells sorted from blood, obtained in a trial of the OX40 agonist ivuxolimab. Receptors were obtained from an adult with an advanced solid tumor such as melanoma, head and neck, liver or kidney cancer.

The chain combines TRBV7-7 with TRBJ2-1; D not resolved. The CDR3 extends over 13 amino acids. Trimming left V 3 bases short and J 5 bases short, with 8 bases between. Germline V gene lookup returns CDR1 SSHAT and CDR2 FNYEAQ (reference sequence). The CDR3 reads CASSLDGNNEQFF. The CDR3 DNA follows: TGTGCCAGCAGCTTGGACGGAAACAATGAGCAGTTCTTC.

The genes are TRBV25-1 and TRBJ2-1, with 11 bases that match TRBD2. The CDR3 spans 15 residues. With 2 bases clipped from V and 7 bases from J, the junction kept 4 bases outside the gene matches. Germline lookup yields CDR1 MGHDK and CDR2 SYGVNS. The DNA of the CDR3 is TGTGCCAGCAGTGAAATGGTAGCGGGAGGGAATGAGCAGTTCTTC. Amino acid sequence: CASSEMVAGGNEQFF.

V usage is TRBV5-6 and J usage is TRBJ2-2; D not certain. CDR1 and CDR2 from the germline V gene are SGHDT and YYEEEE. The CDR3 is 13 amino acids. The V gene lost 1 base and the J gene lost 6 bases, with 7 bases spanning the gap. CDR3 amino acids: CASSLSGAGELFF. In DNA, the CDR3 is TGTGCCAGCAGCTTGTCCGGAGCCGGGGAGCTGTTTTTT.

The chain is built from TRBV30 and TRBJ1-5; D gene uncertain. The CDR3 runs 13 residues. V shed 5 bases and J shed 6 bases, with 14 bases lying between them. Germline CDR1 GTSNPN, CDR2 SVGIG (reference sequence). This CDR3 reads CAWGIGGLQPQHF. The CDR3 DNA reads TGTGCCTGGGGGATCGGTGGGCTTCAGCCCCAGCATTTT.

This chain joins TRBV27 and TRBJ2-5, with TRBD1 matching over 9 bases. CDR1 MNHEY and CDR2 SMNVEV come from the germline V gene (reference sequence). CDR3 length: 16 amino acids. V was clipped by 2 bases and J by 7 bases; unmatched bases: 11. The CDR3 DNA reads as TGTGCCAGCAGTTTAGTGGGGGACAGGGCCCCGGGGACCCAGTACTTC. Amino acid sequence: CASSLVGDRAPGTQYF.

J is TRBJ2-3 and V is TRBV27, with D possibly being TRBD1 (6 bases). CDR3 length: 19 residues. Per germline, CDR1 MNHEY and CDR2 SMNVEV (reference sequence). V lost 7 bases and J lost 0, with 26 bases in between. DNA for the CDR3: TGTGCCAGCACCGACGCGGGCCCCGGACAGCCGACTAGCACAGATACGCAGTATTTT. It encodes CASTDAGPGQPTSTDTQYF.

This clone has just one count. V and J are TRBV28 and TRBJ2-7, with 7 bases fitting TRBD1. The CDR3 has 14 amino acids. CDR1 and CDR2 (germline): MDHEN, SYDVKM. Trimming took 3 bases from V and 3 from J; bases not matched to a gene: 5. The CDR3 is CASSFGQVNYEQYF. In nucleotides, the CDR3 is TGTGCCAGCAGTTTTGGACAGGTTAACTACGAGCAGTACTTC.

The chain joins TRBV7-9 to TRBJ2-1; no firm D call. V was clipped by 5 bases and J by 0 bases, with 17 bases between them. Germline loops: CDR1 SEHNR, CDR2 FQNEAQ (reference sequence). This CDR3 spans 17 amino acids. For the CDR3, the DNA is TGTGCCAGCAGCCGTTCTTTCGGATCCGACTCCTACAATGAGCAGTTCTTC. Residues: CASSRSFGSDSYNEQFF.

The rearrangement uses TRBV19 and TRBJ2-1; 11 nucleotides match TRBD2. The germline gives CDR1 LNHDA, CDR2 SQIVND (reference sequence). Losses at the gene ends were 3 bases for V and 4 bases for J; bases not matched to a gene: 8. This CDR3 region has 17 residues. DNA for the CDR3: TGTGCCAGTAGTATTGTGACTAGCGGGATGAATTACAATGAGCAGTTCTTC. Protein sequence: CASSIVTSGMNYNEQFF.

The chain links TRBV18 to TRBJ2-5; D gene ambiguous. The CDR3 spans 14 residues. V shed 6 bases and J shed 0 bases, with 11 bases lying between them. Germline-derived CDR1 and CDR2 are KGHSH and LQKENI. For the CDR3, the DNA is TGTGCCAGCTCCCGCTACGGCAACCAAGAGACCCAGTACTTC. This sequence encodes CASSRYGNQETQYF.